This T cell receptor (beta chain) was documented in a study of blood T cell repertoires in COVID-19. The overall study: Samples taken during acute and convalescent COVID-19 were collected in the United States, Italy and Spain.

CDR1 and CDR2 (germline): MDHEN, SYDVKM. Trimming pared 5 bases from V and 7 bases from J, leaving 15 bases between. The CDR3 sequence is 15 residues long. The sample holds many counts of this clone. TCRdb's copy holds only in-frame clones and misses some; the assay was immunoSEQ multiplex PCR. The sample carries 250,000 to 350,000 clones, around 88% recorded once. Enrollees, roughly 18 to 89 years old, lived in fewer than 25 US areas. Participant-reported clinical history was the basis for cohort assignment. Cohort 3 donors were reported recovered after two negative PCRs, clearance, or symptom resolution.

V is TRBV28 and J is TRBJ1-6, with no clear D. Specimen: PBMCs or T cells enriched from blood (not recorded which). The sequence derives from a middle-aged woman who had recovered from COVID-19. The CDR3 region has the DNA TGTGCCAGCAGTACTAGCGCGGGGTTCAATTCACCCCTCCACTTT. It specifies CASSTSAGFNSPLHF. Full variable domain (outside the CDR3, taken from reference TRBV28 and TRBJ1-6): DVKVTQSSRYLVKRTGEKVFLECVQDMDHENMFWYRQDPGLGLRLIYFSYDVKMKEKGDIPEGYSVSREKKERFSLILESASTNQTSMYLCASSTSAGFNSPLHFGNGTRLTVT.